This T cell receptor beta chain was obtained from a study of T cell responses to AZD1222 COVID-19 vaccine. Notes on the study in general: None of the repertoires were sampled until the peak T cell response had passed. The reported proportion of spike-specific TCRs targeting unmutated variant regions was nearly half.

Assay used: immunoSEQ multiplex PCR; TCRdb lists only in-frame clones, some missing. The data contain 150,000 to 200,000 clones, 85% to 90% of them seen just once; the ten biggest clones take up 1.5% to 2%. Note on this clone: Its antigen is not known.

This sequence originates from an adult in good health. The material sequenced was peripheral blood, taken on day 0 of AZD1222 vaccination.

The DNA of the CDR3 is TGTGCCAGTACTATCGGCAGGGGCCCCTACAATGAGCAGTTCTTC. Protein product: CASTIGRGPYNEQFF. The chain is built from TRBV19 and TRBJ2-1, with D possibly matching TRBD1 (6 bases). CDR3 length: 15 amino acids. With 7 bases removed from V and 2 bases from J, the gap between germline ends came to 15 bases. Germline assignment: CDR1 LNHDA and CDR2 SQIVND (reference sequence).